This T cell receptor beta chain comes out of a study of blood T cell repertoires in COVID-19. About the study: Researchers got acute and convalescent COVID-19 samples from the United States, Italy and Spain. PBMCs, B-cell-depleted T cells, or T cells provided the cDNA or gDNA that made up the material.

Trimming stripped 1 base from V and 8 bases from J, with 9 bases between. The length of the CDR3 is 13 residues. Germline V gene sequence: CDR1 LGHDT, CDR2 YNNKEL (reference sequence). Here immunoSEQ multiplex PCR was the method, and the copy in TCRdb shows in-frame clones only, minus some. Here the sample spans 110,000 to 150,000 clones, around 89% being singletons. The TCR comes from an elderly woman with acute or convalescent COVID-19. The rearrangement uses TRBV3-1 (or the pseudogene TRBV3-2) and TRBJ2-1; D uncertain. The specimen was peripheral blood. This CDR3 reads CASSQGLGYEQFF. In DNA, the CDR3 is TGTGCCAGCAGCCAAGGCCTAGGATATGAGCAGTTCTTC.